Listed here are 23 T cell receptor beta chains from one sample, sequenced in a study of cytomegalovirus exposure and HLA in healthy donors. Both 60 Vbeta primers and 13 Jbeta primers went into the PCR. Produced via immunoSEQ multiplex PCR; TCRdb's table is partial and in-frame only. The table includes about 70,000 clones, roughly 70% detected once. Sequencing was performed on PBMCs. The receptor source for this set is a woman in her twenties or thirties in good health and CMV-seronegative.

In its sample, this clone was seen a few times. Written as DNA, the CDR3 is TGTGCCAGCATGTGGGAAGGGGGCGCGAGCAATCAGCCCCAGCATTTT. Translating gives CASMWEGGASNQPQHF. The genes are TRBV2 and TRBJ1-5, with 7 nucleotides matching TRBD1. J lost 1 base, V lost 7 bases, and 10 bases had no gene match. The CDR3 is 16 residues long. CDR1 SNHLY and CDR2 FYNNEI come from the germline V gene.

V is TRBV21-1 and J is TRBJ1-6; the table's D call of TRBD1 was not tested on the DNA. TRBV21-1 is described as a pseudogene. The CDR3 length is 12 residues. DNA of the CDR3: TGTGCCAGCAGCAAAGGGGGCTTCCCCCTCCACTTT. Encoded protein: CASSKGGFPLHF.

The chain couples TRBV27 to TRBJ1-5; D gene ambiguous. Per the germline V gene, CDR1 is MNHEY and CDR2 is SMNVEV (reference sequence). V shed 6 bases and J shed 3 bases, with 9 bases lying between them. CDR3 length equals 13 residues. The CDR3 here is CASSRRSNQPQHF. Written as DNA, the CDR3 is TGTGCCAGCAGCCGGAGGTCCAATCAGCCCCAGCATTTT.

The rearrangement uses TRBV6-5 and TRBJ2-1, with TRBD2 identical over 10 bases. V dropped 6 bases and J dropped 6; count of bases not matched to a gene: 5. The CDR3 totals 14 residues. The V gene's germline CDR1 is MNHEY and CDR2 SVGAGI. The CDR3 is CASSYSGGANEQFF. The DNA of the CDR3 is TGTGCCAGCAGCTACAGCGGGGGGGCCAATGAGCAGTTCTTC.

The V gene is TRBV29-1, the J gene TRBJ1-1; a possible D gene is TRBD1 (6 bases). CDR3 length equals 13 residues. V was shortened by 5 bases and J by 5 bases, with 15 bases between the two germline ends. Germline V gives CDR1 SQVTM, CDR2 ANQGSEA. CDR3 nucleotide sequence: TGCAGCGTTTATCAGGGGACGAATACTGAAGCTTTCTTT. Protein product: CSVYQGTNTEAFF. The full variable domain, rest sourced from reference TRBV29-1 and TRBJ1-1, is SAVISQKPSRDICQRGTSLTIQCQVDSQVTMMFWYRQQPGQSLTLIATANQGSEATYESGFVIDKFPISRPNLTFSTLTVSNMSPEDSSIYLCSVYQGTNTEAFFGQGTRLTVV.

This chain connects TRBV7-6 to TRBJ2-3; 11 positions match TRBD2. The CDR3 length is 16 residues. Germline V gives CDR1 SGHVS, CDR2 FNYEAQ. Trimming cost V 5 bases and J 3 bases; bases outside gene matches: 7. Written as DNA, the CDR3 is TGTGCCAGCAGCGCTCCGTTAGCGGGGGGGACAGATACGCAGTATTTT. It is translated as CASSAPLAGGTDTQYF. Based on the CDR3 plus reference TRBV7-6 and TRBJ2-3, the full variable domain is GAGVSQSPRYKVTKRGQDVALRCDPISGHVSLYWYRQALGQGPEFLTYFNYEAQQDKSGLPNDRFSAERPEGSISTLTIQRTEQRDSAMYRCASSAPLAGGTDTQYFGPGTRLTVL.

CDR3: CASSQEAAGRGYEQYF. CDR3 coding DNA: TGCGCCAGCAGCCAAGAAGCCGCGGGGCGGGGCTACGAGCAGTACTTC. This chain links TRBV4-3 with TRBJ2-7, with D maybe TRBD2 (6 bases). CDR3 length: 16 residues. Germline CDR1 and CDR2: LGHNA and YSLEER. The germline V and J ends were trimmed by 0 bases and 3 bases, with 15 bases remaining between them.

V gene TRBV19 combines with J gene TRBJ2-3; 9 bases agree with TRBD2. CDR3 length: 15 amino acids. V lost 3 bases to trimming and J lost 2 bases; unmatched junction nucleotides: 3. CDR1 and CDR2 from the germline V gene are LNHDA and SQIVND (reference sequence). The CDR3 region is CASSISGGITDTQYF. CDR3 in DNA: TGTGCCAGTAGTATTAGCGGGGGAATCACAGATACGCAGTATTTT.

The rearrangement uses TRBV4-2 and TRBJ2-3, with D unresolved. The CDR3 spans 14 residues. Trimming took 0 bases from V and 5 from J, leaving 9 bases between them. Per the germline V gene, CDR1 is LGHNA and CDR2 is YNFKEQ. In nucleotides, the CDR3 is TGTGCCAGCAGCCAAGATCTAACCCAAGATACGCAGTATTTT. Translating it yields CASSQDLTQDTQYF.

The chain uses TRBV7-9 and TRBJ1-5, with D perhaps matching TRBD1 (6 bases). Trimming stripped 5 bases from V and 10 bases from J, with 15 bases between. The CDR3 contains 13 residues. Germline V CDR1 and CDR2: SEHNR, FQNEAQ (reference sequence). This CDR3 reads CASSPEGGAPQHF. Written as DNA, the CDR3 is TGTGCCAGCAGCCCAGAGGGGGGGGCTCCCCAGCATTTT.

V is TRBV2 and J is TRBJ2-3, with 8 bases aligning to TRBD2. This CDR3 has 11 amino acids. Germline V lookup: CDR1 SNHLY, CDR2 FYNNEI. Trimming removed 4 bases from V and 15 bases from J; junction bases left unmatched: 6. As DNA, the CDR3 is TGTGCCAGCAGTGGTCGGGGGGGCTTTTATTTT. Amino acid sequence: CASSGRGGFYF. Full variable domain (missing parts from reference TRBV2 and TRBJ2-3): EPEVTQTPSHQVTQMGQEVILRCVPISNHLYFYWYRQILGQKVEFLVSFYNNEISEKSEIFDDQFSVERPDGSNFTLKIRSTKLEDSAMYFCASSGRGGFYFGPGTRLTVL.

The J gene is TRBJ1-2, the V gene TRBV2, with a tentative D call TRBD1 (5 bases). The CDR3 has 13 amino acids. Trimming pared 5 bases from V and 4 bases from J, leaving 11 bases between. Germline V CDR1 and CDR2: SNHLY, FYNNEI. The CDR3 protein is CASSLGGSYGYTF. The CDR3 DNA reads as TGTGCCAGCAGTTTGGGGGGTTCCTATGGCTACACCTTC.

This rearrangement joins TRBV7-3 to TRBJ2-3, with 12 bases identical to TRBD2. V lost 5 bases to trimming and J lost 4 bases; unmatched junction nucleotides: 13. This CDR3 region has 18 residues. The germline CDR1 and CDR2 sequences are SGHTA and FQGTGA. CDR3 DNA sequence: TGTGCCAGCAGCCCCCGCCCCGGACTAGCGGGGAGTCCAGATACGCAGTATTTT. It encodes CASSPRPGLAGSPDTQYF.

This clone was seen more than once but under ten times. CDR3 bases: TGTGCCAGCAGCCGGCGGGGAGGGGCAGGAAACACCATATATTTT. It encodes CASSRRGGAGNTIYF. This rearrangement joins TRBV5-8 to TRBJ1-3, with D possibly TRBD1 on 5 matching bases. CDR1 is SGHTS, CDR2 YDEGEE, per germline. V was trimmed by 4 bases and J by 4 bases, leaving 15 bases between them. CDR3 size: 15 residues.

This clone was observed a single time. The V gene is TRBV4-2, the J gene TRBJ1-4, with 9 bases matching TRBD1. The germline CDR1 and CDR2 sequences are LGHNA and YNFKEQ. The CDR3 loop spans 17 amino acids. Unmatched junction bases numbered 10, after V lost 1 base and J lost 7 bases. The CDR3 loop reads CASSQVGMRDRAEKLFF. The CDR3 DNA sequence: TGTGCCAGCAGCCAAGTCGGGATGAGGGACAGGGCTGAAAAACTGTTTTTT.

J is TRBJ1-1 and V is TRBV5-1; weak D call: TRBD1 (5 bases). Trimming removed 2 bases from V and 3 bases from J, with 17 bases in between. Germline values: CDR1 SGHRS, CDR2 YFSETQ. The CDR3 extends over 16 amino acids. CDR3 in amino acids: CASSFGRSGPDTEAFF. The CDR3 coding sequence is TGCGCCAGCAGCTTCGGGAGGTCAGGGCCTGACACTGAAGCTTTCTTT.

CDR3 bases: TGTGCCAGCAGTGAAGTGGTGCTAGCGGCCGGCAATGAGCAGTTCTTC. Protein: CASSEVVLAAGNEQFF. V and J are TRBV2 and TRBJ2-1, with 7 positions matching TRBD2. The CDR3 spans 16 residues. Germline V gene data show CDR1 as SNHLY and CDR2 as FYNNEI. J gave up 6 bases and V 1 base, and 9 bases lay outside the gene matches.

The chain has TRBV28 and TRBJ2-1; D is unclear. In germline, CDR1 is MDHEN, CDR2 SYDVKM. The CDR3 totals 14 residues. Trimming took 4 bases from V and 5 from J, leaving 12 bases between them. CDR3 in amino acids: CASSSVSIDNEQFF. As DNA, the CDR3 is TGTGCCAGCAGTTCCGTATCAATAGACAATGAGCAGTTCTTC.

The chain links TRBV7-9 to TRBJ2-1, with 9 nucleotides matching TRBD1. CDR3 length: 15 amino acids. V trimming: 6 bases; J trimming: 4 bases; junction bases outside the gene matches: 7. Per the germline V gene, CDR1 is SEHNR and CDR2 is FQNEAQ (reference sequence). For the CDR3, the DNA is TGTGCCAGCAGTACCACAGGGGGCAATTACAATGAGCAGTTCTTC. Its translation is CASSTTGGNYNEQFF.

The chain uses TRBV9 and TRBJ2-5; D gene ambiguous. This CDR3 spans 13 amino acids. V dropped 0 bases and J dropped 1 base, with 4 bases sitting between them. Germline CDR1 SGDLS, CDR2 YYNGEE. The CDR3 loop reads CASSVASQETQYF. The CDR3 DNA follows: TGTGCCAGCAGCGTAGCTTCCCAAGAGACCCAGTACTTC.

This clone was recorded a few times. This chain joins TRBV6-1 and TRBJ1-6; 7 bases align to TRBD1. CDR3 length equals 14 residues. The germline V gene encodes CDR1 MNHNS and CDR2 SASEGT. The J segment lost 7 bases and the V segment lost 6 bases, leaving 6 bases of the junction unmatched. This CDR3 is CASSVGTENSPLHF. DNA for the CDR3: TGTGCCAGCAGCGTTGGGACAGAAAATTCACCCCTCCACTTT.

The gene calls are TRBV14 and TRBJ2-1; D is perhaps TRBD1 (5 bases). Per germline, CDR1 SGHDN and CDR2 FVKESK. The germline V and J ends were trimmed by 1 base and 11 bases, with 21 bases remaining between them. The CDR3 is made up of 16 amino acids. The CDR3 DNA reads as TGTGCCAGCAGCCAAGGGGGCGTAGGGTCACTTTTCCAGCAGTTCTTC. Amino acid sequence: CASSQGGVGSLFQQFF. Full variable domain (missing parts from reference TRBV14 and TRBJ2-1): EAGVTQFPSHSVIEKGQTVTLRCDPISGHDNLYWYRRVMGKEIKFLLHFVKESKQDESGMPNNRFLAERTGGTYSTLKVQPAELEDSGVYFCASSQGGVGSLFQQFFGPGTRLTVL.

The chain couples TRBV4-1 to TRBJ2-7; 10 nucleotides line up with TRBD1. Germline CDR1 MGHRA, CDR2 YSYEKL. Germline trimming cut 1 base from V and 7 bases from J; bases unmatched to any gene: 7. The CDR3 covers 15 residues. CDR3 region: CASSQARQGAKEQYF. The CDR3 DNA follows: TGCGCCAGCAGCCAAGCGCGACAGGGGGCGAAAGAGCAGTACTTC.